This T cell receptor beta chain appears in the sequencing data of a study of blood T cell repertoires in COVID-19. Produced via immunoSEQ multiplex PCR; TCRdb's table is partial and in-frame only. This table holds fewer than 45,000 clones, about 74% found once. CDR3 size: 11 residues. V lost 11 bases, J lost 10 bases, and 12 bases lay in between. Germline CDR1 is SGHAT and CDR2 is FQDESV (reference sequence). The sequenced sample was peripheral blood. The origin of this receptor is a man between 60 and 75 years old with active COVID-19. The rearrangement uses TRBV11-1 and TRBJ1-6; TRBD1 might be the D (6 bases). The CDR3: CASGQGSPLHF. In nucleotides, the CDR3 is TGTGCCTCGGGACAAGGCTCACCCCTCCACTTT.